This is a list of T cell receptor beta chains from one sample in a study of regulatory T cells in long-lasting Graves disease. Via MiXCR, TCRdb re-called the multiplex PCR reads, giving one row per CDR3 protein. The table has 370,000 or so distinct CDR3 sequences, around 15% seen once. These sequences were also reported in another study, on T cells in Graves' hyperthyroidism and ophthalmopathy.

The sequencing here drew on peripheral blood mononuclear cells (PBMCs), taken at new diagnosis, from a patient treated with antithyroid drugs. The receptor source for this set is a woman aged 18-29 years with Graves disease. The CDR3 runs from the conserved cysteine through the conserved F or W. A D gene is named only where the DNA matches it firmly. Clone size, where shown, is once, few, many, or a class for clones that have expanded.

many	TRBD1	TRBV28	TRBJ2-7	TGTGCCAGCAGTCCTGGACAGGGGGGTCAGGGCGAGCAGTACTTC	CASSPGQGGQGEQYF
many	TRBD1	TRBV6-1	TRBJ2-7	TGTGCCAGCAAAACAGGGGGCGTAAGGTACGAGCAGTACTTC	CASKTGGVRYEQYF
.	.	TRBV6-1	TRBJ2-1	TGTGCCAGCAGTGTACTATCGGAATTCTCCTACAATGAGCAGTTCTTC	CASSVLSEFSYNEQFF
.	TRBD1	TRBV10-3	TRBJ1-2	TGTGCCATCAGTGAAGGAGGACAGGGGGCGTCTGGCTACACCTTC	CAISEGGQGASGYTF
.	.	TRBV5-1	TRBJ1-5	TGCGCCAGCAGCTTTTCCCCGGGGCTAGCTCAGCCCCAGCATTTT	CASSFSPGLAQPQHF
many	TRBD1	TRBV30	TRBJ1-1	TGTGCCTGGAGTGCACACAGGGGGGTCACTGAAGCTTTCTTT	CAWSAHRGVTEAFF
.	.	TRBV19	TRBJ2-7	TGTGCCAGTAGCACCCCAGGTGCCACTTCCTACGAGCAGTACTTC	CASSTPGATSYEQYF
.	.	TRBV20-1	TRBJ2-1	TGCAGTGCTTCCATGGGGGCTCTCTCCTACAATGAGCAGTTCTTC	CSASMGALSYNEQFF
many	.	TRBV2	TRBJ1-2	TGTGCCAGCACTACAGGGATTAACTATGGCTACACCTTC	CASTTGINYGYTF
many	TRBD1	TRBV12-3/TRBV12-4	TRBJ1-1	TGTGCCAGCAGTTCAACCTTGGGGACAGGGCTTTCGAACACTGAAGCTTTCTTT	CASSSTLGTGLSNTEAFF
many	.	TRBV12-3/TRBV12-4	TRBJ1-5	TGTGCCAGCAGCCTACAGGGCTCCTATAGCAATCAGCCCCAGCATTTT	CASSLQGSYSNQPQHF
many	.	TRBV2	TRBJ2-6	TGTGCCAGCAAGAAGAGAGTGGCACGTAGCTCTGGGGCCAACGTCCTGACTTTC	CASKKRVARSSGANVLTF
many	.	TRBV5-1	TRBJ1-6	TGCGCCAGCAGCTTGAGACAGACAGCTTCACCCCTCCACTTT	CASSLRQTASPLHF
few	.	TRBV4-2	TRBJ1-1	TGTGCCAGCAGCCAAGAGGGTGCGACAACCGAAGCTTTCTTT	CASSQEGATTEAFF
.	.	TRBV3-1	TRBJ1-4	TGTGCCAGCAGGCCAGGGGTTGGTAATGAAAAACTGTTTTTT	CASRPGVGNEKLFF
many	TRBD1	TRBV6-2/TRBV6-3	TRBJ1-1	TGTGCCAGCGGGGGACAGGGAGAAGCTTTCTTT	CASGGQGEAFF